This TCR beta chain was documented in a study of shared T cell receptors in the human thymus. Measured with immunoSEQ multiplex PCR; TCRdb has only the in-frame clones, and not every one. The sample lists around 730,000 clones; around 85% were seen once. Germline-derived CDR1 and CDR2 are PRHDT and FYEKMQ (reference sequence). CDR3 length: 14 amino acids. The V and J ends lost 4 bases and 5 bases respectively, with 14 bases between them. These same records also appear under a second study, on human thymus T cells. This second report adds: Serving as donors were healthy Finnish infants, each of whom was having open corrective surgery for congenital heart defects. From resections taken during corrective heart surgery, the thymus tissue was obtained. Related work showed strongly overlapping thymic repertoires across unrelated individuals.

The specimen was thymocytes. This sequence originates from a girl under three years old with a congenital heart defect. The V and J genes are TRBV13 and TRBJ1-2; D perhaps matches TRBD1 (5 bases). The CDR3 reads CASSSVGGFYGYTF. CDR3 DNA: TGTGCCAGCAGCTCGGTGGGGGGGTTTTATGGCTACACCTTC. Filled out from reference TRBV13 and TRBJ1-2, the complete variable domain reads AAGVIQSPRHLIKEKRETATLKCYPIPRHDTVYWYQQGPGQDPQFLISFYEKMQSDKGSIPDRFSAQQFSDYHSELNMSSLELGDSALYFCASSSVGGFYGYTFGSGTRLTVV.